The clone carrying this T cell receptor (beta chain) occurred a few times. Its antigen is still unknown. The source of the sample is a study of T-cell memory formation after mild COVID-19. Study information: TCR clusters were largely donor specific.

Germline CDR1 reads LNHNV; CDR2 reads YYDKDF (reference sequence). V lost 8 bases and J 3 bases, leaving 15 bases between the germline ends. The CDR3 extends over 14 amino acids. Study-wide results and limits: Mostly located in CM and EM were contracting CD4+ clones, with contracting CD8+ clones located in EMRA.

Each CDR3 protein gets one entry after TCRdb re-called the 5' RACE reads with MiXCR. The table records almost 250,000 distinct CDR3 sequences, approximately 15% of them present only once. V and J are TRBV15 and TRBJ2-3, with D tentatively TRBD1 or TRBD2 (5 bases each). Sequenced material: PBMCs or a T cell subset sorted from them (not recorded which). This TCR derives from an adult woman who had mild COVID-19 (a few samples of this study predate the infection). Cell type and time point are not known. The CDR3 DNA is TGTGCCACCCATCAGGGAACTAGAACAGATACGCAGTATTTT. Residues: CATHQGTRTDTQYF.